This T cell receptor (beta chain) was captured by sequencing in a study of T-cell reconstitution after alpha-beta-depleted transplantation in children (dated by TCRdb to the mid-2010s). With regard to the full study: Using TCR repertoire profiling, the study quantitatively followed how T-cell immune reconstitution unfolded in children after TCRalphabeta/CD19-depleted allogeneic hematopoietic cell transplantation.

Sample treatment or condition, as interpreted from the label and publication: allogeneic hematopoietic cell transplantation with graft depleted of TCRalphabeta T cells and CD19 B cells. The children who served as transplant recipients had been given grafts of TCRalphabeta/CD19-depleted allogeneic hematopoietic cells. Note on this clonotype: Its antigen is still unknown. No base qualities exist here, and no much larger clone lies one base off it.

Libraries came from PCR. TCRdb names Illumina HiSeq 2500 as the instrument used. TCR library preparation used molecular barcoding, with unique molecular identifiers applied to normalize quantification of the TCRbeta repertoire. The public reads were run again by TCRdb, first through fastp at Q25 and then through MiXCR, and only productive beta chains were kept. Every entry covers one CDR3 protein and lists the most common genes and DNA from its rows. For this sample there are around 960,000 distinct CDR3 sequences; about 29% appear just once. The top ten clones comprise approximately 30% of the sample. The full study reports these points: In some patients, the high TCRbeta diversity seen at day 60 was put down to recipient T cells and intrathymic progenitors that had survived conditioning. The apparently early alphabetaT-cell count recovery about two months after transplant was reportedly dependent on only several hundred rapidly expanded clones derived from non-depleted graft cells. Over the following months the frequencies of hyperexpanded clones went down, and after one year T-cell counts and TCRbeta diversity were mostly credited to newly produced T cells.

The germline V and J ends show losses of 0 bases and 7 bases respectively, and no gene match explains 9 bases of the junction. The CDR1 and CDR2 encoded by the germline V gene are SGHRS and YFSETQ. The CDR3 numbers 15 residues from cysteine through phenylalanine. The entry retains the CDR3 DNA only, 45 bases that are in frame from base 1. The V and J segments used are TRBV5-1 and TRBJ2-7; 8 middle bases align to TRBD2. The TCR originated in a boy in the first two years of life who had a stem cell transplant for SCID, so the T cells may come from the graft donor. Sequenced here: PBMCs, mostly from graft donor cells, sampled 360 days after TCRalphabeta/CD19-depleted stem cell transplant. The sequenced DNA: TGCGCCAGCAGCTTGGACGCCGGGGGGGCAGGGGAGCAGTACTTC. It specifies CASSLDAGGAGEQYF.